A single sample is the source of the 14 T cell receptor beta chains below, sequenced in a study of shared clonotypes between healthy human individuals. Sequenced by immunoSEQ multiplex PCR; TCRdb stores in-frame clones only, minus some. The sample lists 1,100,000 or so clones, around 78% seen once, with approximately 0.5% in the top ten. The sequencing input was memory CD4+ T cells from PBMCs. The subset denotes: CD45RA-negative fraction. These receptor sequences come from a young man in good health. Some clones in this sample may be carry-over from other donors' samples.

In this sample, this clone turned up once. The chain is built from TRBV20-1 and TRBJ2-1; D is unclear. Trimming stripped 6 bases from V and 9 bases from J, with 9 bases between. The CDR3 is made up of 10 amino acids. Germline V gives CDR1 DFQATT, CDR2 SNEGSKA (reference sequence). Here the CDR3 reads CSAEVREQFF. The DNA of the CDR3 is TGCAGTGCAGAGGTACGTGAGCAGTTCTTC.

CDR3 nucleotide sequence: TGTGCCAGCAGTAAGGACAGGGCGTATGGCTACACCTTC. Its translation is CASSKDRAYGYTF. The chain couples TRBV27 to TRBJ1-2, with 8 bases lining up with TRBD1. The trim removed 5 bases at V and 5 bases at J, leaving 4 bases unmatched. This CDR3 comprises 13 residues. Germline CDR1 and CDR2: MNHEY and SMNVEV (reference sequence).

This chain connects TRBV6-6 to TRBJ1-5; D call uncertain. Germline V lookup: CDR1 MNHNY, CDR2 SVGAGI (reference sequence). There are 16 residues in the CDR3. Trimming took 0 bases from V and 4 from J, leaving 13 bases between them. The CDR3 coding sequence is TGTGCCAGCAGTTACTCCCAAAACCTGTGGAATCAGCCCCAGCATTTT. Residues: CASSYSQNLWNQPQHF.

V usage is TRBV27 and J usage is TRBJ1-5; TRBD1 might be the D (6 bases). The CDR3 length is 13 residues. Between the trimmed V and J ends, which lost 3 bases and 4 bases, there was a span of 7 bases. CDR1 and CDR2 (germline): MNHEY, SMNVEV (reference sequence). The CDR3 sequence is CASSFRGNQPQHF. DNA of the CDR3: TGTGCCAGCAGTTTCAGGGGTAATCAGCCCCAGCATTTT.

The rearrangement links TRBV28 to TRBJ2-5; 8 bases map to TRBD1. The CDR3 sequence is 15 residues long. The V segment lost 0 bases and the J segment 1 base; nucleotides outside the gene matches: 1. Looked up from germline, CDR1 is MDHEN and CDR2 is SYDVKM. Here the CDR3 DNA reads TGTGCCAGCAGTTTATGGGGACAGGCCCAAGAGACCCAGTACTTC. Protein product: CASSLWGQAQETQYF.

This clone came up once. This chain uses TRBV10-3 with TRBJ1-5; 9 nucleotides align to TRBD1. The J segment lost 5 bases and the V segment lost 10 bases, leaving 15 bases of the junction unmatched. The CDR3 consists of 16 residues. Germline V CDR1 and CDR2: ENHRY, SYGVKD. The CDR3 here is CATSANTGGADQPQHF. CDR3 nucleotides: TGTGCCACCAGCGCCAACACAGGGGGCGCGGATCAGCCCCAGCATTTT.

This clone has a handful of counts. The V call is TRBV5-1, the J call TRBJ1-4; the D gene is possibly TRBD1 (6 bases). Per the germline V gene, CDR1 is SGHRS and CDR2 is YFSETQ. The V gene lost 3 bases and the J gene lost 9 bases, with 12 bases spanning the gap. This CDR3 has 13 residues. CDR3 amino acids: CASSSDRYQKLFF. CDR3 coding DNA: TGCGCCAGCAGCTCCGACAGGTATCAAAAACTGTTTTTT.

The rearrangement joins TRBV2 to TRBJ2-3, with 10 bases that match TRBD2. This CDR3 is built from 18 residues. Germline V gives CDR1 SNHLY, CDR2 FYNNEI. Trimming took 4 bases from V and 0 from J; bases not matched to a gene: 10. CDR3 nucleotide sequence: TGTGCCAGCAGTGGTTCATTAAGCGGGAGGGCGAGCACAGATACGCAGTATTTT. Its translation is CASSGSLSGRASTDTQYF.

J is TRBJ1-2 and V is TRBV7-5; the table's D call, TRBD1, was not checked against the DNA. TRBV7-5 represents a pseudogene. The CDR3 runs 14 residues. CDR3 in amino acids: CVRSLGTGESGYTF. The CDR3 nucleotides read TGTGTCAGAAGCTTAGGGACAGGGGAGAGCGGCTACACCTTC.

The rearrangement links TRBV28 to TRBJ1-1; no definite D call. CDR1 and CDR2 from the germline V gene are MDHEN and SYDVKM. Trimming pared 6 bases from V and 4 bases from J, leaving 9 bases between. CDR3 length: 12 residues. The CDR3 nucleotides are TGTGCCAGCAGAGTGATCGGCACTGAAGCTTTCTTT. Encoded protein: CASRVIGTEAFF.

This clone was detected once. V is TRBV7-2 and J is TRBJ2-6; 10 bases are a match to TRBD1. There are 17 residues in the CDR3. CDR1 is SGHTA, CDR2 FQGNSA, per germline. Unmatched junction bases numbered 5, after V lost 6 bases and J lost 0 bases. The chain's CDR3 is CASSRRTGGSGANVLTF. CDR3 bases: TGTGCCAGCAGTCGACGGACAGGGGGCTCTGGGGCCAACGTCCTGACTTTC.

The chain employs TRBV5-1 and TRBJ1-6; D remains ambiguous. Trimming stripped 0 bases from V and 6 bases from J, with 10 bases between. The CDR3 loop spans 15 amino acids. The V gene's germline CDR1 is SGHRS and CDR2 YFSETQ. CDR3 sequence (DNA): TGCGCCAGCAGCTTGGAAGGAATGTCTAATTCACCCCTCCACTTT. Protein sequence: CASSLEGMSNSPLHF.

The chain employs TRBV5-1 and TRBJ1-1; D is ambiguous. This CDR3 contains 14 residues. Trimming removed 2 bases at V and 3 bases at J, with 11 bases between. Germline-derived CDR1 and CDR2 are SGHRS and YFSETQ. In DNA, the CDR3 is TGCGCCAGCAGCTTTTCGTCTTCGGACACTGAAGCTTTCTTT. Translated: CASSFSSSDTEAFF.

This rearrangement joins TRBV11-2 to TRBJ2-1; D gene ambiguous. The CDR3 loop spans 13 amino acids. Germline CDR1 and CDR2: SGHAT and FQNNGV. The ends were cut back, 5 bases at V and 8 bases at J, with 13 bases in the middle. CDR3 DNA: TGTGCCAGCAGCCAATCCCGTAACGATGAGCAGTTCTTC. This codes for CASSQSRNDEQFF.